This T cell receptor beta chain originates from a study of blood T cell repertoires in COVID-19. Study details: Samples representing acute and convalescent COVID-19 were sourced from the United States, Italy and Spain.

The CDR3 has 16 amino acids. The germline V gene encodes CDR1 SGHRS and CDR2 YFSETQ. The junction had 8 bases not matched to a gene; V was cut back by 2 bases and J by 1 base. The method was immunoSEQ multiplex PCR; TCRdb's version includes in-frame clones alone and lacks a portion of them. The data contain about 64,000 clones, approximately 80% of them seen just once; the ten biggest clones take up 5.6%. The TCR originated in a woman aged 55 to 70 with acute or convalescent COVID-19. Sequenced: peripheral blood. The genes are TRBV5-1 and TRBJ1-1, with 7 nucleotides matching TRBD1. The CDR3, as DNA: TGCGCCAGCAGCTTCCAACAGACAGGGCCGAACACTGAAGCTTTCTTT. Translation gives CASSFQQTGPNTEAFF. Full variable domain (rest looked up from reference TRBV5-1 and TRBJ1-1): KAGVTQTPRYLIKTRGQQVTLSCSPISGHRSVSWYQQTPGQGLQFLFEYFSETQRNKGNFPGRFSGRQFSNSRSEMNVSTLELGDSALYLCASSFQQTGPNTEAFFGQGTRLTVV.